The source of this T cell receptor (beta chain) is a study of T-cell memory formation after mild COVID-19. This CDR3 is 14 amino acids long. V lost 4 bases and J 2 bases, leaving 11 bases between the germline ends. Germline CDR1 SGHAT, CDR2 FQNNGV. TCRdb reprocessed the 5' RACE reads with MiXCR, giving one entry per CDR3 protein. The sample holds around 530,000 distinct CDR3 sequences, 20% to 25% seen once. This clonotype has a count of ten or more. The receptor comes from an adult woman who had mild COVID-19 (a few samples of this study predate the infection). Cell type and time point are not known. The chain joins TRBV11-2 to TRBJ2-5; D may correspond to TRBD1 or TRBD2 (6 bases each). Material: PBMCs or a T cell subset sorted from them (not recorded which). CDR3 loop: CASSWGARQETQYF. As DNA, the CDR3 is TGTGCCAGCAGCTGGGGGGCCAGACAAGAGACCCAGTACTTC. The full variable domain, rest sourced from reference TRBV11-2 and TRBJ2-5, is EAGVAQSPRYKIIEKRQSVAFWCNPISGHATLYWYQQILGQGPKLLIQFQNNGVVDDSQLPKDRFSAERLKGVDSTLKIQPAKLEDSAVYLCASSWGARQETQYFGPGTRLLVL.